Listed here are 32 T cell receptor beta chains from one sample, sequenced in a study of regulatory T cells in long-lasting Graves disease. Time point reported: newly diagnosed GD, antithyroid drugs for less than 3 months. Following extraction of RNA from PBMCs, that RNA was used to make the TCR library. Both iRepertoire HTBI primers and Arm-PCR of CDR3 regions were used to build the TCR beta libraries. TCRdb re-derived calls from the multiplex PCR reads in MiXCR, one entry per CDR3 protein. The data hold 350,000 to 450,000 distinct CDR3 sequences, with about 15% observed a single time. This sample was also put to use in a study of T cells in Graves' hyperthyroidism and ophthalmopathy.

The sequencing here drew on peripheral blood mononuclear cells (PBMCs), taken at new diagnosis, from a patient treated with antithyroid drugs. These TCRs come from a woman in her forties with Graves disease.

The sample holds a few counts of this clonotype. This chain uses TRBV4-2 with TRBJ2-7; TRBD1 or TRBD2 may be the D gene (6 bases each). The germline CDR1 and CDR2 sequences are LGHNA and YNFKEQ. V lost 0 bases and J 4 bases, leaving 13 bases between the germline ends. This CDR3 region has 15 residues. For the CDR3, the DNA is TGTGCCAGCAGCCAAGAGACCGGGGGCCCTTACGAGCAGTACTTC. Its protein product is CASSQETGGPYEQYF.

This clonotype showed up just a few times. The J gene is TRBJ2-7, the V gene TRBV30; D call uncertain. V was shortened by 3 bases and J by 2 bases, with 8 bases between the two germline ends. This CDR3 contains 12 residues. Germline CDR1 GTSNPN, CDR2 SVGIG (reference sequence). CDR3 in DNA: TGTGCCTGGAGGGACGTGACCTACGAGCAGTACTTC. This codes for CAWRDVTYEQYF.

This clonotype showed up many times. The chain uses TRBV5-6 and TRBJ2-5; weak D call: TRBD2 (6 bases). Between the trimmed V and J ends, which lost 4 bases and 2 bases, there was a span of 15 bases. The CDR3 has 15 amino acids. Germline CDR1 and CDR2: SGHDT and YYEEEE. CDR3 sequence reads: CASSTLADPQETQYF. In nucleotides, the CDR3 is TGTGCCAGCAGCACGTTAGCGGACCCACAAGAGACCCAGTACTTC.

This clonotype appeared a few times. The chain employs TRBV3-1 and TRBJ2-1, with a weak D call TRBD2 (6 bases). The V end was cut by 2 bases, the J end by 6 bases, with 14 bases between. This CDR3 region has 15 residues. Looked up from germline, CDR1 is LGHDT and CDR2 is YNNKEL (reference sequence). For the CDR3, the DNA is TGTGCCAGCAGCCAACTACGACTAGGCGGCAATGAGCAGTTCTTC. Encoded protein: CASSQLRLGGNEQFF.

This clonotype was recorded at least ten times. V gene TRBV7-9 combines with J gene TRBJ2-5; no firm D call. The CDR3 extends over 13 amino acids. CDR1 and CDR2 from the germline V gene are SEHNR and FQNEAQ (reference sequence). V lost 5 bases and J lost 1, with 8 bases in between. The CDR3 is CASSQPAQETQYF. As DNA, the CDR3 is TGTGCCAGCAGCCAACCGGCCCAAGAGACCCAGTACTTC.

This clonotype was detected many times. This chain connects TRBV6-1 to TRBJ1-1; 8 bases line up with TRBD1. Germline V gene sequence: CDR1 MNHNS, CDR2 SASEGT. The CDR3 sequence is 14 residues long. Germline trimming cut 4 bases from V and 6 bases from J; bases unmatched to any gene: 7. CDR3 sequence reads: CASSAGQGGAEAFF. DNA for the CDR3: TGTGCCAGCAGTGCTGGACAGGGAGGAGCTGAAGCTTTCTTT.

The chain couples TRBV10-3 to TRBJ2-3, with 14 positions matching TRBD2. The CDR3 runs to 16 residues. Germline V CDR1 and CDR2: ENHRY, SYGVKD. The trim removed 5 bases at V and 2 bases at J, leaving 3 bases unmatched. The CDR3, as DNA: TGTGCCATCAGTTCGGGACTAGCGGGAGTCACAGATACGCAGTATTTT. As protein: CAISSGLAGVTDTQYF.

This clonotype was found many times. The genes are TRBV7-2 and TRBJ2-4; no firm D call. The V end was cut by 4 bases, the J end by 5 bases, with 9 bases between. CDR1 SGHTA and CDR2 FQGNSA come from the germline V gene. This CDR3 contains 13 residues. CDR3 nucleotides: TGTGCCAGCAGCTCTCCCCCACAAAACATTCAGTACTTC. It translates to CASSSPPQNIQYF.

The J gene is TRBJ2-3, the V gene TRBV2, with 13 nucleotides matching TRBD2. The CDR3 covers 18 residues. V was pared by 6 bases and J by 4 bases, with 13 bases of the junction left unmatched. Germline V gene lookup returns CDR1 SNHLY and CDR2 FYNNEI. CDR3 nucleotide sequence: TGTGCCAGCAGCACCGGGACTAGCGGGGCAGGTGTACCAGATACGCAGTATTTT. Protein sequence: CASSTGTSGAGVPDTQYF.

This chain links TRBV6-2 or TRBV6-3 with TRBJ2-1; the match to TRBD2 covers 12 bases. The CDR3 totals 17 residues. J gave up 5 bases and V 2 bases, and 7 bases lay outside the gene matches. Germline V gene lookup returns CDR1 MNHEY and CDR2 SVGEGT. CDR3 amino acids: CASSYTSSGRADNEQFF. The CDR3 nucleotides read TGTGCCAGCAGTTACACCTCTAGCGGGAGGGCCGACAATGAGCAGTTCTTC.

V gene TRBV7-9 combines with J gene TRBJ2-4; 9 bases fit TRBD1. CDR3 length: 16 residues. The ends lost 1 base at V and 5 bases at J; junction bases unmatched: 6. CDR1 SEHNR and CDR2 FQNEAQ come from the germline V gene (reference sequence). The CDR3 nucleotides are TGTGCCAGCAGCTTAGGGGGACAGGGTGGCGAAAACATTCAGTACTTC. It encodes CASSLGGQGGENIQYF.

This clonotype was counted at least ten times. J is TRBJ1-5 and V is TRBV12-3 or TRBV12-4, with 7 bases aligning to TRBD1. V was pared by 1 base and J by 5 bases, with 2 bases of the junction left unmatched. This CDR3 region has 14 residues. The CDR3 DNA follows: TGTGCCAGCAGTTTAGGGGACAGATATCAGCCCCAGCATTTT. Its translation is CASSLGDRYQPQHF.

V is TRBV28 and J is TRBJ2-7; 10 nucleotides line up with TRBD2. After removal of 3 bases from V and 3 bases from J, the junction contained 14 bases not matched to a gene. The CDR3 has 18 amino acids. Germline assignment: CDR1 MDHEN and CDR2 SYDVKM. The CDR3 loop is CASSFPRTSGKSHYEQYF. In nucleotides, the CDR3 is TGTGCCAGCAGTTTCCCCCGGACTAGCGGAAAATCTCACTACGAGCAGTACTTC.

This clonotype was counted only a few times. The genes are TRBV30 and TRBJ2-1; 9 positions match TRBD2. Losses at the gene ends were 0 bases for V and 15 bases for J; bases not matched to a gene: 6. Germline lookup yields CDR1 GTSNPN and CDR2 SVGIG (reference sequence). The CDR3 covers 12 residues. The DNA for the CDR3 is TGTGCCTGGAGTGTAGTCCCTAGCGGGGCGTTCTTC. As protein: CAWSVVPSGAFF.

This clonotype has ten or more counts. DNA of the CDR3: TGTGCCAGCAAAAAAGGGGGGCAGTTACCCACATACGAGCAGTACTTC. It translates to CASKKGGQLPTYEQYF. The rearrangement links TRBV2 to TRBJ2-7; either TRBD1 or TRBD2 may supply D (6 bases each). V was clipped by 7 bases and J by 4 bases, with 23 bases between them. The CDR3 runs to 16 residues. Germline-derived CDR1 and CDR2 are SNHLY and FYNNEI.

There are many counts of this clonotype. The chain combines TRBV19 with TRBJ2-7; 11 bases map to TRBD2. The CDR3 totals 16 residues. The J segment lost 3 bases and the V segment lost 3 bases, leaving 7 bases of the junction unmatched. Looked up from germline, CDR1 is LNHDA and CDR2 is SQIVND (reference sequence). The CDR3 DNA is TGTGCCAGTAGTATCTTAGGGACTAGCGGTAACTACGAGCAGTACTTC. It is translated as CASSILGTSGNYEQYF. Looking up the rest from reference TRBV19 and TRBJ2-7 gives the full variable domain: DGGITQSPKYLFRKEGQNVTLSCEQNLNHDAMYWYRQDPGQGLRLIYYSQIVNDFQKGDIAEGYSVSREKKESFPLTVTSAQKNPTAFYLCASSILGTSGNYEQYFGPGTRLTVT.

This clonotype was counted many times. In nucleotides, the CDR3 is TGTGCCAGCAGTTTGGGCAGCTACTCTGGGGCCAACGTCCTGACTTTC. Translated: CASSLGSYSGANVLTF. The chain couples TRBV28 to TRBJ2-6, with D unclear. The CDR3 sequence is 16 residues long. V lost 3 bases, J lost 0 bases, and 9 bases lay in between. Germline lookup yields CDR1 MDHEN and CDR2 SYDVKM.

Many counts were recorded for this clonotype. This chain uses TRBV12-3 or TRBV12-4 with TRBJ2-2; 12 nucleotides line up with TRBD2. V gave up 7 bases and J gave up 2 bases; unmatched junction bases: 26. The CDR3 totals 23 residues. CDR3 nucleotide sequence: TGTGCCAGCACCTTTTTTATCCCCGGGACTAGCGGGCTGCCAAAATCTAACACCGGGGAGCTGTTTTTT. It translates to CASTFFIPGTSGLPKSNTGELFF.

This clonotype was counted ten times or more. The V and J genes are TRBV30 and TRBJ1-1, with D perhaps TRBD1 (5 bases). V shed 3 bases and J shed 5 bases, with 16 bases lying between them. The length of the CDR3 is 14 residues. Germline CDR1 and CDR2: GTSNPN and SVGIG (reference sequence). The CDR3 here is CAWSSPSGRTEAFF. In nucleotides, the CDR3 is TGTGCCTGGAGCAGTCCCTCGGGGCGGACTGAAGCTTTCTTT.

This clonotype was detected ten times or more. This sequence joins TRBV10-3 and TRBJ2-7; 9 nucleotides match TRBD1. Germline CDR1 and CDR2: ENHRY and SYGVKD. CDR3 length equals 16 residues. Trimming took 4 bases from V and 2 from J; bases not matched to a gene: 9. CDR3 bases: TGTGCCATCAGTGGCGCGGGCCGGGACAGGGCCTACGAGCAGTACTTC. Its translation: CAISGAGRDRAYEQYF.

The chain is built from TRBV15 and TRBJ2-1, with a weak D call TRBD2 (5 bases). V was clipped by 8 bases and J by 9 bases, with 20 bases between them. The CDR3 runs 14 residues. Germline values: CDR1 LNHNV, CDR2 YYDKDF (reference sequence). CDR3 protein: CATLAATRKSEQFF. In nucleotides, the CDR3 is TGTGCCACCCTCGCGGCCACTAGGAAAAGTGAGCAGTTCTTC. Filled out from reference TRBV15 and TRBJ2-1, the complete variable domain reads DAMVIQNPRYQVTQFGKPVTLSCSQTLNHNVMYWYQQKSSQAPKLLFHYYDKDFNNEADTPDNFQSRRPNTSFCFLDIRSPGLGDTAMYLCATLAATRKSEQFFGPGTRLTVL.

This clonotype has more than one count but fewer than ten. The rearrangement joins TRBV10-3 to TRBJ1-4; TRBD1 matches at 7 bases. The junction had 3 bases not matched to a gene; V was cut back by 8 bases and J by 0 bases. Germline V gives CDR1 ENHRY, CDR2 SYGVKD. The CDR3 loop spans 14 amino acids. Written as DNA, the CDR3 is TGTGCCATCGGGACAGCCGCAACTAATGAAAAACTGTTTTTT. Protein product: CAIGTAATNEKLFF.

Only a few counts were recorded for this clonotype. The chain has TRBV30 and TRBJ2-5; no clear D gene. Germline V gene sequence: CDR1 GTSNPN, CDR2 SVGIG (reference sequence). The CDR3 totals 12 residues. Trimming pared 2 bases from V and 5 bases from J, leaving 9 bases between. The CDR3 region is CAWSHLHETQYF. The CDR3 DNA follows: TGTGCCTGGAGTCACCTTCACGAGACCCAGTACTTC.

Ten or more counts support this clonotype. The chain carries TRBV6-2 or TRBV6-3 and TRBJ2-1; TRBD2 might be the D (5 bases). Germline V gene data show CDR1 as MNHEY and CDR2 as SVGEGT. The CDR3 has 17 residues. The V end lost 11 bases, the J end lost 8 bases, and 31 bases lay between the germline ends. Written as DNA, the CDR3 is TGTGCCGCCAGACCTGATAGAGCGGTTAAAGGAGGCCATGAGCAGTTCTTC. Translation: CAARPDRAVKGGHEQFF.

The gene calls are TRBV20-1 and TRBJ2-7, with TRBD2 matching 9 bases. The CDR3 is made up of 13 amino acids. The germline V gene encodes CDR1 DFQATT and CDR2 SNEGSKA (reference sequence). The junction had 6 bases not matched to a gene; V was cut back by 6 bases and J by 3 bases. For the CDR3, the DNA is TGCAGTGCCCCTGGGACTAGCAACTACGAGCAGTACTTC. Its protein product is CSAPGTSNYEQYF.

The chain combines TRBV27 with TRBJ2-1, with 11 bases identical to TRBD2. CDR1 and CDR2 from the germline V gene are MNHEY and SMNVEV (reference sequence). The J segment lost 7 bases and the V segment lost 6 bases, leaving 8 bases of the junction unmatched. CDR3 length: 15 amino acids. CDR3 region: CASSALAGDVNEQFF. Written as DNA, the CDR3 is TGTGCCAGCAGCGCACTAGCGGGAGACGTTAATGAGCAGTTCTTC.

This clonotype appeared many times. The chain is built from TRBV24-1 and TRBJ2-2; TRBD2 matches at 9 bases. The CDR3 runs to 18 residues. CDR1 KGHDR and CDR2 SFDVKD come from the germline V gene. The ends lost 4 bases at V and 4 bases at J; junction bases unmatched: 12. CDR3 loop: CATSDAPGLAVFTGELFF. The CDR3 DNA follows: TGTGCCACCAGTGACGCGCCGGGACTAGCAGTATTCACCGGGGAGCTGTTTTTT.

The table lists this clonotype with many counts. The chain combines TRBV4-3 with TRBJ2-1; 7 bases are a match to TRBD1. The CDR3 length is 16 residues. Germline loops: CDR1 LGHNA, CDR2 YSLEER. The ends lost 0 bases at V and 4 bases at J; junction bases unmatched: 6. CDR3 in DNA: TGCGCCAGCAGCCAAGACGAACAGGGGTGGTACAATGAGCAGTTCTTC. Its protein product is CASSQDEQGWYNEQFF.

This clonotype was observed a few times. The chain carries TRBV13 and TRBJ2-7; 9 bases are a match to TRBD1. CDR3 length equals 16 residues. V dropped 5 bases and J dropped 1; count of bases not matched to a gene: 9. Per germline, CDR1 PRHDT and CDR2 FYEKMQ (reference sequence). As DNA, the CDR3 is TGTGCCAGCAGCCCAGGCTGGACAGGGGTTTCCTACGAGCAGTACTTC. Residues: CASSPGWTGVSYEQYF.

This clonotype was seen repeatedly, ten times or more. The CDR3 here is CASSLTPGRETQYF. The CDR3, as DNA: TGTGCCAGCAGCTTGACCCCGGGACGAGAGACCCAGTACTTC. The genes are TRBV5-6 and TRBJ2-5; perhaps D is TRBD1 or TRBD2 (5 bases each). This CDR3 spans 14 amino acids. Between the trimmed V and J ends, which lost 1 base and 4 bases, there was a span of 11 bases. Germline CDR1 is SGHDT and CDR2 is YYEEEE.

This rearrangement joins TRBV28 to TRBJ1-1, with D unresolved. Trimming took 10 bases from V and 0 from J, leaving 9 bases between them. Germline V gene data show CDR1 as MDHEN and CDR2 as SYDVKM. CDR3 length equals 12 residues. CDR3 DNA sequence: TGTGCCACCCTAGTGATGAACACTGAAGCTTTCTTT. Protein: CATLVMNTEAFF.

This clonotype appeared a few times. The chain recombines TRBV19 with TRBJ1-5; TRBD1 matches at 8 bases. Germline values: CDR1 LNHDA, CDR2 SQIVND (reference sequence). Losses at the gene ends were 3 bases for V and 5 bases for J; bases not matched to a gene: 6. The CDR3 totals 15 residues. CDR3 nucleotide sequence: TGTGCCAGTAGTATGACAGGGGATTCTTATCAGCCCCAGCATTTT. Protein product: CASSMTGDSYQPQHF.